The 5 T cell receptor beta chains reported below all come from one sample, sequenced in a study of T cells after somatic rescue of genetic block. Libraries were prepared by immunoSEQ multiplex PCR; TCRdb keeps only in-frame clonotypes and omits some of them. The repertoire has around 70,000 clones, about 90% of them found once; the top ten carry 2.9%. The sequenced sample was peripheral blood mononuclear cells (PBMCs). The receptor source for this set is a man aged 40-50 years.

By its share, this clone is medium-sized. The rearrangement uses TRBV27 and TRBJ1-1; D uncertain. CDR3 length equals 13 residues. V lost 5 bases and J lost 5, with 12 bases in between. The germline V gene has CDR1 MNHEY and CDR2 SMNVEV (reference sequence). This CDR3 reads CASSATEVTEAFF. The CDR3, as DNA: TGTGCCAGCAGTGCTACAGAGGTTACTGAAGCTTTCTTT.

This clone was recorded once. V is TRBV5-1 and J is TRBJ2-7; TRBD1 matches 7 bases. Germline values: CDR1 SGHRS, CDR2 YFSETQ. The CDR3 totals 14 residues. Trimming at V came to 6 bases and at J to 4 bases, leaving 10 bases not matched to a gene. CDR3 amino acids: CASTMGQGVYEQYF. CDR3 coding DNA: TGCGCCAGCACCATGGGGCAGGGGGTATACGAGCAGTACTTC.

The chain links TRBV27 to TRBJ2-5; 8 bases fit TRBD1. Germline CDR1 is MNHEY and CDR2 is SMNVEV (reference sequence). This CDR3 contains 14 residues. V gave up 0 bases and J gave up 7 bases; unmatched junction bases: 4. Here the CDR3 DNA reads TGTGCCAGCAGTTTATCAGGACAGGGCGCGACCCAGTACTTC. Translated, it gives CASSLSGQGATQYF.

This clone was picked up a small number of times. The chain has TRBV4-1 and TRBJ1-5; 7 positions match TRBD1. The V gene's germline CDR1 is MGHRA and CDR2 YSYEKL. The J segment lost 1 base and the V segment lost 3 bases, leaving 6 bases of the junction unmatched. The CDR3 spans 16 residues. As DNA, the CDR3 is TGCGCCAGCAGCCACCCGACAGGGAAAAGCAATCAGCCCCAGCATTTT. Translating it yields CASSHPTGKSNQPQHF.

V usage is TRBV5-6 and J usage is TRBJ2-5; 7 bases align to TRBD2. The trim removed 2 bases at V and 5 bases at J, leaving 6 bases unmatched. The germline V gene has CDR1 SGHDT and CDR2 YYEEEE. The CDR3 is 14 residues long. The CDR3 sequence is CASSFRGTTETQYF. The CDR3 region has the DNA TGTGCCAGCAGCTTTCGCGGGACTACCGAGACCCAGTACTTC.